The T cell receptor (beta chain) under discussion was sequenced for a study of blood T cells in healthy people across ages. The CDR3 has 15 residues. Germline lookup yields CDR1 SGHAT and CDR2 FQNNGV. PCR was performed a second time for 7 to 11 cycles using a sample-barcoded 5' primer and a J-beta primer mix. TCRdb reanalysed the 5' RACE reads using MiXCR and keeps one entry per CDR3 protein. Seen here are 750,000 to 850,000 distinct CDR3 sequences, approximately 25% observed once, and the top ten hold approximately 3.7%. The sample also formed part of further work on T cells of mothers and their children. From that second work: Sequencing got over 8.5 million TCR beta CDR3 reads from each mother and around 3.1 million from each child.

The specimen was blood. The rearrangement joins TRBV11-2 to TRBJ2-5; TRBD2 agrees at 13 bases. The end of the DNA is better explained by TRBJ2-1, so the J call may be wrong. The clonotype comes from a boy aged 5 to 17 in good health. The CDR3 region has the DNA TGTGCCAGCAGAGCTACTAGCGGGGGGGACAATGAGCAGTTCTTC. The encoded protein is CASRATSGGDNEQFF.